The rows below give T cell receptor beta chains drawn from one sample of a study of blood T cell repertoires in COVID-19. Profiled with immunoSEQ multiplex PCR; TCRdb holds only in-frame clones, not every one. The sample lists roughly 26,000 clones; approximately 66% were seen once. Input material: peripheral blood. Source of these receptors: a man in his sixties with active or convalescent COVID-19. The CDR3 runs from the conserved cysteine through the conserved F or W. Fields, in order: D gene, V gene, J gene, CDR3 length, CDR3 protein. A D gene is named only where the DNA matches it firmly.

d_gene: NA
v_gene: TRBV7-8
j_gene: TRBJ2-7
len: 13
CDR3aa: CASSPGTPARQYF

d_gene: TRBD1
v_gene: TRBV27
j_gene: TRBJ2-1
len: 17
CDR3aa: CASSSVLGTGAYNEQFF

d_gene: NA
v_gene: TRBV10-3
j_gene: TRBJ1-5
len: 13
CDR3aa: CAIGGVNNQPQHF

d_gene: TRBD1
v_gene: TRBV11-2
j_gene: TRBJ1-2
len: 18
CDR3aa: CASSLVKGQVGSNYGYTF

d_gene: NA
v_gene: TRBV21-1
j_gene: TRBJ2-7
len: 15
CDR3aa: CASSTEQGFLYEQYF

d_gene: TRBD2
v_gene: TRBV5-6
j_gene: TRBJ2-7
len: 15
CDR3aa: CASRRRLAGVREQYF

d_gene: NA
v_gene: TRBV6-6
j_gene: TRBJ1-3
len: 14
CDR3aa: CASIPGSDGNTIYF

d_gene: NA
v_gene: TRBV5-6
j_gene: TRBJ1-2
len: 14
CDR3aa: CASSFTAGHYGYTF

d_gene: TRBD2
v_gene: TRBV7-9
j_gene: TRBJ2-1
len: 14
CDR3aa: CASSSGLAGGEQFF

d_gene: TRBD2
v_gene: TRBV18
j_gene: TRBJ2-1
len: 16
CDR3aa: CASSPRLAGGRNEQFF

d_gene: NA
v_gene: TRBV10-3
j_gene: TRBJ1-2
len: 16
CDR3aa: CAISEGTLSGVSGYTF

d_gene: TRBD1
v_gene: TRBV11-2
j_gene: TRBJ1-1
len: 14
CDR3aa: CASSLSTGATEAFF

d_gene: TRBD1
v_gene: TRBV7-2
j_gene: TRBJ1-1
len: 14
CDR3aa: CASSWTGRFTEAFF

d_gene: TRBD1
v_gene: TRBV7-3
j_gene: TRBJ1-6
len: 15
CDR3aa: CASSLTGRGDSPLHF

d_gene: NA
v_gene: TRBV5-1
j_gene: TRBJ2-7
len: 12
CDR3aa: CASSLVEYEQYF

d_gene: TRBD1
v_gene: TRBV7-3
j_gene: TRBJ1-6
len: 16
CDR3aa: CASSLMPGQYNSPLHF

d_gene: NA
v_gene: TRBV5-1
j_gene: TRBJ2-2
len: 15
CDR3aa: CASSSTTGDTGELFF

d_gene: TRBD1
v_gene: TRBV7-9
j_gene: TRBJ2-7
len: 13
CDR3aa: CASSWDSSYEQYF

d_gene: TRBD1
v_gene: TRBV5-1
j_gene: TRBJ1-1
len: 15
CDR3aa: CASSLSGTGGTEAFF

d_gene: TRBD2
v_gene: TRBV3-1/TRBV3-2
j_gene: TRBJ2-2
len: 16
CDR3aa: CASSPSGAGELGELFF

d_gene: NA
v_gene: TRBV2
j_gene: TRBJ1-1
len: 13
CDR3aa: CASSGHQNTEAFF

d_gene: TRBD2
v_gene: TRBV4-1
j_gene: TRBJ2-7
len: 16
CDR3aa: CASSFLSTSGSYEQYF

d_gene: NA
v_gene: TRBV5-1
j_gene: TRBJ1-1
len: 14
CDR3aa: CASSLGRGNTEAFF

d_gene: TRBD1
v_gene: TRBV27
j_gene: TRBJ1-2
len: 15
CDR3aa: CASSYAGGPLSGYTF

d_gene: NA
v_gene: TRBV10-1
j_gene: TRBJ2-7
len: 14
CDR3aa: CASSEKGRASEQYF

d_gene: NA
v_gene: TRBV7-9
j_gene: TRBJ2-1
len: 13
CDR3aa: CASSLGTAGEQFF

d_gene: NA
v_gene: TRBV7-8
j_gene: TRBJ2-3
len: 17
CDR3aa: CASRPTLRRGPRDTQYF

d_gene: NA
v_gene: TRBV15
j_gene: TRBJ1-1
len: 14
CDR3aa: CATSRDKGLTEAFF

d_gene: NA
v_gene: TRBV5-1
j_gene: TRBJ2-7
len: 13
CDR3aa: CASTIDRFYEQYF

d_gene: TRBD2
v_gene: TRBV5-1
j_gene: TRBJ2-7
len: 17
CDR3aa: CASSFYGTSSKSYEQYF

d_gene: NA
v_gene: TRBV5-1
j_gene: TRBJ1-1
len: 15
CDR3aa: CASSLSSRENTEAFF

d_gene: TRBD1
v_gene: TRBV7-7
j_gene: TRBJ2-3
len: 15
CDR3aa: CASSLGTGGIDTQYF

d_gene: NA
v_gene: TRBV11-3
j_gene: TRBJ1-1
len: 13
CDR3aa: CASSLDMNTEAFF

d_gene: NA
v_gene: TRBV10-3
j_gene: TRBJ2-7
len: 14
CDR3aa: CAISNPPGLYEQYF

d_gene: TRBD2
v_gene: TRBV7-8
j_gene: TRBJ2-2
len: 17
CDR3aa: CASSKRLAGVSGGELFF

d_gene: TRBD1
v_gene: TRBV5-6
j_gene: TRBJ1-5
len: 15
CDR3aa: CASSFGDRANQPQHF

d_gene: TRBD1
v_gene: TRBV3-1/TRBV3-2
j_gene: TRBJ1-1
len: 13
CDR3aa: CATSDRKATEAFF

d_gene: NA
v_gene: TRBV7-6
j_gene: TRBJ2-1
len: 16
CDR3aa: CASSPLVQSSYNEQFF

d_gene: TRBD1
v_gene: TRBV19
j_gene: TRBJ1-2
len: 14
CDR3aa: CASSITQGAAGYTF

d_gene: TRBD1
v_gene: TRBV29-1
j_gene: TRBJ1-1
len: 11
CDR3aa: CSVDRGSEAFF

d_gene: NA
v_gene: TRBV24-1
j_gene: TRBJ2-1
len: 13
CDR3aa: CATSDGQLHEQFF

d_gene: NA
v_gene: TRBV9
j_gene: TRBJ1-6
len: 15
CDR3aa: CASSVEGQGTSPLHF

d_gene: NA
v_gene: TRBV29-1
j_gene: TRBJ1-5
len: 13
CDR3aa: CSVESQVGQPQHF